A single T cell receptor beta chain is shown here with its context. A few counts support this clonotype. No antigen is known for it. No quality values exist for individual bases; no much larger clone is one base distant. Taken with the paper, the label for treatment or condition translates to: allogeneic hematopoietic cell transplantation with graft depleted of TCRalphabeta T cells and CD19 B cells. TCRalphabeta/CD19-depleted allogeneic hematopoietic cell grafts were given to the transplant recipients, all of whom were children. The data belong to a study of T-cell reconstitution after alpha-beta-depleted transplantation in children (TCRdb year 2016). General notes on the study: Using TCR repertoire profiling, the study followed T-cell immune reconstitution in a quantitative way in children after TCRalphabeta/CD19-depleted allogeneic hematopoietic cell transplantation.

Reading from cysteine to phenylalanine, the CDR3 counts 16 amino acids. CDR3 DNA is the only sequence kept; it has 48 bases, read in frame from the first base. Trimming takes 5 bases from V and 0 bases from J, and the germline ends sit 15 bases apart. The germline V gene specifies SGHRS as CDR1 and YFSETQ as CDR2. Study-wide findings and limitations: The frequencies of hyperexpanded clones fell over the following months, and after one year, T-cell counts and TCRbeta diversity were mostly attributed to newly produced T cells. Apparently early alphabetaT-cell count recovery about two months after transplant reportedly relied on only several hundred rapidly expanded clones derived from non-depleted graft cells. In some patients, the high TCRbeta diversity seen at day 60 was put down to recipient T cells and intrathymic progenitors that had survived conditioning.

The library relied on PCR. Sequencing instrument: Illumina HiSeq 2500. Molecular barcoding was employed in the preparation of TCR libraries, with unique molecular identifiers being used to normalize TCRbeta repertoire quantification. TCRdb handled the public reads itself, with Q25 trimming in fastp and clone calling in MiXCR, and kept productive beta chains. All rows with the same CDR3 protein become a single entry with the most common DNA and genes. Present in this sample are about 830,000 distinct CDR3 sequences, 16% of which were seen just once. The ten biggest clones cover 5% of the sample. Sample: PBMCs, mostly from graft donor cells, taken 360 days after TCRalphabeta/CD19-depleted stem cell transplant. The source is a male patient between 10 and 17 years old who had a stem cell transplant for acute lymphoblastic leukemia, so the T cells may come from the graft donor. Recombination connected TRBV5-1 to TRBJ1-3; the D region possibly corresponds to TRBD1 (6 bases align). The CDR3 reads as follows: CASSLRTADSGNTIYF. The DNA sequence follows: TGCGCCAGCAGTCTACGGACAGCCGACTCTGGAAACACCATATATTTT.